A single sample is the source of the 19 T cell receptor beta chains below, sequenced in a study of glioma-infiltrating T cells. Amplification of TCR alpha and beta CDR3 regions from RNA used iRepertoire nested multiplex PCR. TCRdb reprocessed the multiplex PCR reads via MiXCR and lists one record per CDR3 protein. The sample holds a few hundred thousand distinct CDR3 sequences, approximately 42% seen once. Sample: glioma tissue, nonneoplastic brain tissue, or PBMCs (not recorded which). The origin of the receptors is a human donor with low-grade glioma or glioblastoma, undergoing nonglioma brain surgery, or in good health (not recorded which).

A few counts support this clonotype. The chain combines TRBV4-3 with TRBJ1-2; the match to TRBD1 covers 7 bases. This CDR3 has 16 amino acids. Germline V gene lookup returns CDR1 LGHNA and CDR2 YSLEER. Trimming removed 0 bases from V and 4 bases from J; junction bases left unmatched: 8. Written as DNA, the CDR3 is TGCGCCAGCAGCCAAGAGGGGCGGACAGGCATCTATGGCTACACCTTC. Translating gives CASSQEGRTGIYGYTF.

Remarks on this clonotype: A read error is possible here, since a much larger clone lies one base away. The V gene is TRBV7-2, the J gene TRBJ2-3; the D is unclear. Germline assignment: CDR1 SGHTA and CDR2 FQGNSA. This CDR3 region has 17 residues. V gave up 2 bases and J gave up 5 bases, with 20 bases separating them. This CDR3 is CASSLSPPAAWEDTQYF. For the CDR3, the DNA is TGTGCCAGCAGCTTATCCCCCCCGGCGGCTTGGGAAGATACGCAGTATTTT.

About this clonotype itself: A much larger clone differs from this one at a single base, so this may be a read error. The V gene is TRBV27, the J gene TRBJ2-7; TRBD2 is a possible D gene (6 bases). Germline values: CDR1 MNHEY, CDR2 SMNVEV (reference sequence). This CDR3 has 15 residues. V lost 5 bases to trimming and J lost 4 bases, with 18 bases between them. DNA of the CDR3: TGTGCCAGCAGTCTTTCCCGACTAGGAAGGTACGAGCAGTACTTC. This gives the protein CASSLSRLGRYEQYF.

This clonotype turned up a few times. This sequence joins TRBV4-1 and TRBJ2-7; weak D call: TRBD2 (6 bases). The CDR3 extends over 14 amino acids. CDR1 and CDR2 from the germline V gene are MGHRA and YSYEKL. The V end lost 2 bases, the J end lost 3 bases, and 11 bases lay between the germline ends. CDR3 nucleotide sequence: TGCGCCAGCAGCCAATCTGACGGGGGCTACGAGCAGTACTTC. The encoded protein is CASSQSDGGYEQYF.

The chain recombines TRBV9 with TRBJ2-3, with D perhaps TRBD2 (6 bases). V was trimmed by 0 bases and J by 2 bases, leaving 13 bases between them. Germline loops: CDR1 SGDLS, CDR2 YYNGEE. CDR3 length: 16 residues. The CDR3 bases are TGTGCCAGCAGCGTAGAGGGAGCGGGCCTCACAGATACGCAGTATTTT. It encodes CASSVEGAGLTDTQYF. The full variable domain, in which reference TRBV9 and TRBJ2-3 provide the parts outside the CDR3, is DSGVTQTPKHLITATGQRVTLRCSPRSGDLSVYWYQQSLDQGLQFLIQYYNGEERAKGNILERFSAQQFPDLHSELNLSSLELGDSALYFCASSVEGAGLTDTQYFGPGTRLTVL.

The genes are TRBV2 and TRBJ2-7; 10 bases are shared with TRBD1. Germline loops: CDR1 SNHLY, CDR2 FYNNEI. With V trimmed by 4 bases and J by 3 bases, 0 bases remained unmatched. The CDR3 is 13 residues long. The DNA for the CDR3 is TGTGCCAGCAGTGGGACAGGGGGCTACGAGCAGTACTTC. Residues: CASSGTGGYEQYF.

This clonotype has a handful of counts. The chain's CDR3 is CSARTGPPLHF. The CDR3 coding sequence is TGCAGTGCTCGGACAGGTCCACCCCTCCACTTT. This chain connects TRBV20-1 to TRBJ1-6; 7 bases agree with TRBD1. CDR3 size: 11 residues. Unmatched junction bases numbered 3, after V lost 5 bases and J lost 11 bases. The germline V gene has CDR1 DFQATT and CDR2 SNEGSKA (reference sequence).

This clonotype occurred a few times. The rearrangement links TRBV24-1 to TRBJ2-7, with D possibly being TRBD2 (6 bases). With 5 bases removed from V and 5 bases from J, the gap between germline ends came to 12 bases. The CDR3 runs to 13 residues. CDR1 is KGHDR and CDR2 is SFDVKD in the germline V gene. The CDR3 sequence: CATSAGGANEQYF. As DNA, the CDR3 is TGTGCCACCAGTGCAGGCGGGGCAAACGAGCAGTACTTC.

This clonotype was seen only once. The junction departs from the called germline gene at one end, perhaps through a read error. This sequence joins TRBV5-4 and TRBJ2-1, with TRBD2 identical over 11 bases. CDR3 length: 15 residues. CDR1 SGHNT and CDR2 YYREEE come from the germline V gene (reference sequence). The DNA of the CDR3 is TGTGCCTGCAGACCCACCGGGACTAGCGGTGATGAGCAGTTCTTC. Protein sequence: CACRPTGTSGDEQFF. The whole variable domain, filled in from reference TRBV5-4 and TRBJ2-1, reads ETGVTQSPTHLIKTRGQQVTLRCSSQSGHNTVSWYQQALGQGPQFIFQYYREEENGRGNFPPRFSGLQFPNYSSELNVNALELDDSALYLCACRPTGTSGDEQFFGPGTRLTVL.

The chain links TRBV18 to TRBJ2-1, with 11 bases lining up with TRBD2. The ends lost 0 bases at V and 7 bases at J; junction bases unmatched: 2. The CDR3 has 15 amino acids. Germline-derived CDR1 and CDR2 are KGHSH and LQKENI. Here the CDR3 reads CASSPPSGRGNEQFF. The CDR3 region has the DNA TGTGCCAGCTCACCACCTAGCGGGAGGGGAAATGAGCAGTTCTTC. The variable domain in full, with the rest retrieved from reference TRBV18 and TRBJ2-1, is NAGVMQNPRHLVRRRGQEARLRCSPMKGHSHVYWYRQLPEEGLKFMVYLQKENIIDESGMPKERFSAEFPKEGPSILRIQQVVRGDSAAYFCASSPPSGRGNEQFFGPGTRLTVL.

This clonotype showed up many times. The CDR3 region is CASSYTGYRNTEAFF. For the CDR3, the DNA is TGTGCCAGCAGTTATACGGGTTATAGAAACACTGAAGCTTTCTTT. This sequence joins TRBV28 and TRBJ1-1; D ambiguous. Per the germline V gene, CDR1 is MDHEN and CDR2 is SYDVKM. The CDR3 has 15 amino acids. V shed 4 bases and J shed 2 bases, with 14 bases lying between them.

This clonotype came up many times. The rearrangement joins TRBV6-1 to TRBJ2-3; perhaps TRBD1 as D (5 bases). CDR3 size: 13 residues. V lost 7 bases and J lost 4, with 12 bases in between. From germline, CDR1 is MNHNS and CDR2 SASEGT. CDR3 DNA: TGTGCCAGCACCCGAAGGGGCGCAGATACGCAGTATTTT. Its protein is CASTRRGADTQYF.

This clonotype was recorded at least ten times. The chain couples TRBV28 to TRBJ2-3; D not resolved. The CDR3 covers 13 residues. Trimming cost V 8 bases and J 3 bases, with 12 bases left between them. Germline V gives CDR1 MDHEN, CDR2 SYDVKM. The chain's CDR3 is CASRWLRTDTQYF. The CDR3 DNA reads as TGTGCCAGCCGGTGGTTACGAACAGATACGCAGTATTTT.

As to this clonotype: This may come from a read error, since a much larger clone is one base off. The rearrangement joins TRBV20-1 to TRBJ2-7; D may be TRBD1 (6 bases). In germline, CDR1 is DFQATT, CDR2 SNEGSKA (reference sequence). CDR3 size: 14 residues. The germline V and J ends were trimmed by 1 base and 2 bases, with 12 bases remaining between them. The CDR3 here is CSARGPDSPYEQYF. CDR3 DNA: TGCAGTGCTAGAGGACCGGACAGCCCCTACGAGCAGTACTTC.

This clonotype has a single count. The chain links TRBV6-2 or TRBV6-3 to TRBJ1-2; unclear D gene. The CDR3 contains 11 residues. The germline V gene encodes CDR1 MNHEY and CDR2 SVGEGT. Trimming stripped 4 bases from V and 7 bases from J, with 7 bases between. CDR3 coding DNA: TGTGCCAGCAGTTTAAGGCGTGGCTACACCTTC. Residues: CASSLRRGYTF.

As concerns this clonotype: The conserved phenylalanine or tryptophan normally closing the CDR3 is absent here, so this likely arose from a read error. The DNA of the CDR3 is TGTGCCAGCAGCCGAGTTGTAGTACTAGCGGGAGGAAACAATGAGCAGTTCTCC. Amino acids: CASSRVVVLAGGNNEQFS. This chain links TRBV6-5 with TRBJ2-1, with TRBD2 matching 12 bases. Germline V lookup: CDR1 MNHEY, CDR2 SVGAGI. The CDR3 sequence is 18 residues long. J lost 5 bases, V lost 6 bases, and 14 bases had no gene match.

The chain carries TRBV2 and TRBJ2-2, with D perhaps matching TRBD1 (6 bases). The length of the CDR3 is 14 residues. Per germline, CDR1 SNHLY and CDR2 FYNNEI. Trimming stripped 11 bases from V and 0 bases from J, with 13 bases between. The CDR3 region has the DNA TGTGCCGGGAAAGGGACAACGAACACCGGGGAGCTGTTTTTT. Its translation is CAGKGTTNTGELFF.

This clonotype was counted ten times or more. The J gene is TRBJ2-1, the V gene TRBV27; D unclear. The CDR3 runs 11 residues. V was trimmed by 3 bases and J by 5 bases, leaving 2 bases between them. The germline V gene encodes CDR1 MNHEY and CDR2 SMNVEV (reference sequence). The CDR3 bases are TGTGCCAGCAGTTTTCACAATGAGCAGTTCTTC. Translating it yields CASSFHNEQFF.

The chain recombines TRBV7-9 with TRBJ2-7; D might be TRBD1 (6 bases). Trimming took off 5 bases at V and 4 bases at J, with 21 bases between the two ends. This CDR3 is built from 16 residues. Germline lookup yields CDR1 SEHNR and CDR2 FQNEAQ (reference sequence). The CDR3 sequence: CASSPPTGIPAYEQYF. CDR3 sequence (DNA): TGTGCCAGCAGCCCTCCCACAGGGATCCCCGCGTACGAGCAGTACTTC.